The rows below give T cell receptor beta chains drawn from one sample of a study of cytomegalovirus exposure and HLA in healthy donors. Data came from immunoSEQ multiplex PCR; TCRdb stores just in-frame clones and leaves some out. The sample table sets out about 70,000 clones. Material: PBMCs. Receptors originate from a woman younger than 45 in good health and CMV-seronegative. The CDR3 runs from the conserved cysteine through the conserved F or W. A D gene is named only where the DNA matches it firmly.

D: TRBD1
V: TRBV7-2
J: TRBJ2-2
DNA: TGTGCCAGCAGCTTCAGGACAGGGGGCACCGGGGAGCTGTTTTTT
CDR3: CASSFRTGGTGELFF

D: TRBD2
V: TRBV27
J: TRBJ2-7
DNA: TGTGCCAGCAGTTTAACGGGACTAGCGGGAGGGAATCCCTACGAGCAGTACTTC
CDR3: CASSLTGLAGGNPYEQYF

D: TRBD1
V: TRBV7-2
J: TRBJ2-5
DNA: TGTGCCAGCAGAACAGGGGGCGTAAGAGAGACCCAGTACTTC
CDR3: CASRTGGVRETQYF

D: TRBD2
V: TRBV29-1
J: TRBJ2-5
DNA: TGCAGCGTTGCGGGGGCGGGAGGGCCTGGGGAGACCCAGTACTTC
CDR3: CSVAGAGGPGETQYF

D: TRBD1
V: TRBV30
J: TRBJ1-4
DNA: TGTGCCTGGAGTGTACGGGACAGGGATGAAAAACTGTTTTTT
CDR3: CAWSVRDRDEKLFF

D: TRBD2
V: TRBV7-3
J: TRBJ2-7
DNA: TGTGCCAGCAGCCCCACCGCGGGAGCTCTGTACGAGCAGTACTTC
CDR3: CASSPTAGALYEQYF

D: .
V: TRBV5-1
J: TRBJ2-7
DNA: TGCGCCAGCAGCTTCGGCAGGACCTACGAGCAGTACTTC
CDR3: CASSFGRTYEQYF

D: .
V: TRBV5-1
J: TRBJ2-7
DNA: TGCGCCAGCACCCTCGACTTGGCCTACGAGCAGTACTTC
CDR3: CASTLDLAYEQYF

D: .
V: TRBV7-9
J: TRBJ1-2
DNA: TGTGCCAGCAGCTTAGGGCGAGGAAACTATGGCTACACCTTC
CDR3: CASSLGRGNYGYTF

D: .
V: TRBV30
J: TRBJ1-1
DNA: TGTGCCTGGAGTCAATCAGGGAACACTGAAGCTTTCTTT
CDR3: CAWSQSGNTEAFF

D: .
V: TRBV18
J: TRBJ1-4
DNA: TGTGCCAGCTCACCCCAGGAGGGTAATGAAAAACTGTTTTTT
CDR3: CASSPQEGNEKLFF

D: .
V: TRBV4-1
J: TRBJ1-1
DNA: TGCGCCAGCAGCCAAGGGCGGGGCCTATTGAACACTGAAGCTTTCTTT
CDR3: CASSQGRGLLNTEAFF

D: .
V: TRBV5-4
J: TRBJ2-2
DNA: TGTGCCAGCAGCGTCCCGGCCGGGGAGCTGTTTTTT
CDR3: CASSVPAGELFF

D: .
V: TRBV30
J: TRBJ1-1
DNA: TGTGCCTGGCGCGTCGGAGGGGTGAACACTGAAGCTTTCTTT
CDR3: CAWRVGGVNTEAFF

D: .
V: TRBV6-6
J: TRBJ1-5
DNA: TGTGCCAGCAGTCCCCCCGGTCAGCCCCAGCATTTT
CDR3: CASSPPGQPQHF

D: TRBD2
V: TRBV9
J: TRBJ2-1
DNA: TGTGCCAGCAGCTTACGTAGCGGGGGCGACGACAATGAGCAGTTCTTC
CDR3: CASSLRSGGDDNEQFF

D: .
V: TRBV29-1
J: TRBJ2-3
DNA: TGCAGCGTTGGGACTTCTTTACTAGATACGCAGTATTTT
CDR3: CSVGTSLLDTQYF

D: TRBD2
V: TRBV27
J: TRBJ2-7
DNA: TGTGCCAGCACCTATGGGACTAGCGGGAAGAACGAGCAGTACTTC
CDR3: CASTYGTSGKNEQYF

D: TRBD2
V: TRBV18
J: TRBJ2-2
DNA: TGTGCCAGCTCACCACGGCAGGGAGGGACTAGCCGGACCGGGGAGCTGTTTTTT
CDR3: CASSPRQGGTSRTGELFF

D: .
V: TRBV6-1
J: TRBJ2-7
DNA: TGTGCCAGCAGATGGACAGATAACTACGAGCAGTACTTC
CDR3: CASRWTDNYEQYF

D: .
V: TRBV30
J: TRBJ2-1
DNA: TGTGCCTGCGCAGGGATTTACTACAATGAGCAGTTCTTC
CDR3: CACAGIYYNEQFF

D: TRBD1
V: TRBV7-9
J: TRBJ2-7
DNA: TGTGCCAGCAGCTCCCCGGGACAGTCTACCTCCTACGAGCAGTACTTC
CDR3: CASSSPGQSTSYEQYF

D: TRBD1
V: TRBV25-1
J: TRBJ2-3
DNA: TGTGCCAGCAGTGCTTCACAAACAGGGGGAGGTACGCAGTATTTT
CDR3: CASSASQTGGGTQYF

D: .
V: TRBV7-8
J: TRBJ2-3
DNA: TGTGCCAGCAGCCCCGACCTAGGTATCCAGGGCTTCGATACGCAGTATTTT
CDR3: CASSPDLGIQGFDTQYF